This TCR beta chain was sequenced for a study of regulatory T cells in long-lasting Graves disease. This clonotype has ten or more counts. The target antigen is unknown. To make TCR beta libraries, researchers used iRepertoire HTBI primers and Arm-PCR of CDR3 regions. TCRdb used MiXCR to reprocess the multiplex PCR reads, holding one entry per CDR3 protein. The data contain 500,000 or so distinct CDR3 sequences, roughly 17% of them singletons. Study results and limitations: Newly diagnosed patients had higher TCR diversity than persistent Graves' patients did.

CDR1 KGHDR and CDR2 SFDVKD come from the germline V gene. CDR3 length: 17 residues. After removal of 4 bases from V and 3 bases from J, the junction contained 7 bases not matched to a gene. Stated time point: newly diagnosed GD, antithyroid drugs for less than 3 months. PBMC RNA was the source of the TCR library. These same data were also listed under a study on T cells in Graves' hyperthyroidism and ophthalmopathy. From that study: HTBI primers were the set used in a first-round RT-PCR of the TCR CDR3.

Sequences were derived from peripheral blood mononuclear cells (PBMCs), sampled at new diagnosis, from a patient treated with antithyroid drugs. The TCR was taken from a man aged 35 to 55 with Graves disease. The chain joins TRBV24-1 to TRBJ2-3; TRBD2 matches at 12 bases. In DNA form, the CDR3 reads TGTGCCACCAGTGACCCGGGACTAGCGGGTTCGACAGATACGCAGTATTTT. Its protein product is CATSDPGLAGSTDTQYF.